These T cell receptor beta chains were read from a single sample in a study of T cell repertoires in aging, cancer and after chemotherapy. TCRdb re-called the multiplex PCR reads through MiXCR, storing one row per CDR3 protein. The sample contains approximately 10,000 distinct CDR3 sequences, around 34% of which appear only once. Sample: blood. The receptors originated from a human donor in good health. The donor label of this sample is uncertain. The CDR3 runs from the conserved cysteine through the conserved F or W.

>TRBJ2-1|TRBV6-1
CAIKRGINEQFF
>TRBJ2-2|TRBV6-1
CASSEEAGGFNTGELFF
>TRBJ2-1|TRBV18
CASSPTGSYNEQFF
>TRBJ2-3|TRBV4-1
CASSPQGGDGDSSTDTQYF
>TRBJ2-7|TRBV6-5
CASSYSQAYEQYF
>TRBJ2-1|TRBV5-6
CASSSRDRASYNEQFF
>TRBJ1-2|TRBV20-1
CSASDRTTKINGYTF
>TRBJ1-1|TRBV27
CASSLGGKAFF
>TRBJ1-5|TRBV5-5
CASSWGQSSNQPQHF
>TRBJ1-2|TRBV27
CASSQDRRANYGYTF
>TRBJ2-3|TRBV18
CASSPPDRTGTDTQYF
>TRBJ2-1|TRBV7-2
CASSLEPAQGEQFF
>TRBJ2-3|TRBV6-2/TRBV6-3
CASSRLDPGGTDTQYF
>TRBJ1-6|TRBV19
CASSIQGARHSPLHF
>TRBJ2-2|TRBV5-1
CASSLRTVPGELFF
>TRBJ1-5|TRBV19
CASSATGGGQPQHF
>TRBJ2-2|TRBV5-4
CASSPWESGELFF
>TRBJ2-1|TRBV30
CAWSFPWASGGATEQFF
>TRBJ2-6|TRBV27
CASSEKGPTSGANVLTF
>TRBJ2-7|TRBV12-3/TRBV12-4
CASSLEDRNYEQYF
>TRBJ1-6|TRBV19
CASSILGPRGAIAPPLHF
>TRBJ2-1|TRBV19
CASSIHPSGGGYNEQFF
>TRBJ2-1|TRBV18
CASSPQTSGGDNEQFF
>TRBJ2-5|TRBV5-6
CASSLRVLTSGETQYF
>TRBJ1-4|TRBV5-4
CASSPDRGRDEKLFF
>TRBJ1-6|TRBV10-3
CAIAAGRSSYNSPLHF
>TRBJ1-4|TRBV5-6
CASSLRRNEKLFF
>TRBJ2-7|TRBV29-1
CSVEDRFYEQYF
>TRBJ1-2|TRBV5-1
CASSSSSGSGGYGYTF
>TRBJ2-3|TRBV11-2
CASSPTLAGAGTDTQYF
>TRBJ1-5|TRBV28
CASTTGAGRGQPQHF
>TRBJ1-6|TRBV10-3
CAISASGEGGSDSPLHF
>TRBJ2-7|TRBV7-6
CASSSQRRGGPHEQYF
>TRBJ2-5|TRBV6-2/TRBV6-3
CASSPPGEETQYF
>TRBJ2-1|TRBV5-5
CASSTRLAGANEQFF
>TRBJ2-3|TRBV5-4
CASSKGLEVETDTQYF
>TRBJ1-1|TRBV6-5
CASSSTHGKNTEAFF
>TRBJ2-2|TRBV12-3/TRBV12-4
CASRPDRVNTGELFF
>TRBJ2-5|TRBV5-1
CASSHGQGAGETQYF
>TRBJ2-3|TRBV5-4
CASSPQAGRGTDTQYF
>TRBJ2-7|TRBV27
CASSSTTGTLTYEQYF
>TRBJ1-2|TRBV5-5
CASSLTRTGLETNYGYTF
>TRBJ2-7|TRBV12-3/TRBV12-4
CASTTVQGRVSGEQYF
>TRBJ2-3|TRBV15
CATSRGGPETQYF
>TRBJ2-5|TRBV28
CASTKRGGFQETQYF
>TRBJ2-3|TRBV5-1
CASSLGLTDTQYF
>TRBJ2-3|TRBV20-1
CSVPINSSTDTQYF
>TRBJ1-5|TRBV19
CASSTDRGNQPQHF
>TRBJ2-7|TRBV6-2/TRBV6-3
CASSYEGTGGYEQYF
>TRBJ2-1|TRBV5-4
CASSLEVVPLDGYNEQFF
>TRBJ1-1|TRBV11-2
CASSRWEGADTEAFF
>TRBJ1-4|TRBV6-2/TRBV6-3
CASSKRTGLEKLFF
>TRBJ2-2|TRBV5-4
CASSLRRGAGNTGELFF
>TRBJ2-6|TRBV6-5
CASSSTGSGANVLTF
>TRBJ2-2|TRBV5-8
CASSRRGATGELFF
>TRBJ1-6|TRBV6-1
CASSYPQGDQENSPLHF
>TRBJ2-3|TRBV19
CASSMGYRGRRTDTQYF
>TRBJ1-5|TRBV19
CASSIQGASNQPQHF
>TRBJ1-4|TRBV7-9
CASTMTGSATNEKLFF
>TRBJ2-5|TRBV6-1
CASSYSGVRETQYF